The 20 T cell receptor beta chains in this list originate from one sample, sequenced in a study of T cell repertoires in cytomegalovirus infection. One entry per CDR3 protein results from TCRdb running MiXCR on the reads. The sample includes around 350,000 distinct CDR3 sequences, around 18% of them seen just once. Material: PBMCs. Every receptor here comes from a human donor in good health (CMV status not recorded). Some clones in this sample may be carry-over from other donors' samples.

J is TRBJ2-3 and V is TRBV19; the D call may be TRBD1 or TRBD2 (5 bases each). The CDR3 runs to 16 residues. CDR1 LNHDA and CDR2 SQIVND come from the germline V gene (reference sequence). V was trimmed by 1 base and J by 2 bases, leaving 13 bases between them. The CDR3 region is CASSIGGATNTDTQYF. In DNA, the CDR3 is TGTGCCAGTAGTATAGGAGGGGCCACTAACACAGATACGCAGTATTTT.

This clonotype was observed at least ten times. The CDR3 sequence: CASTSTDTQYF. CDR3 nucleotide sequence: TGTGCCAGCACAAGCACAGATACGCAGTATTTT. V and J are TRBV7-2 and TRBJ2-3, with no clear D. The germline V gene has CDR1 SGHTA and CDR2 FQGNSA. V was trimmed by 7 bases and J by 0 bases, leaving 2 bases between them. The length of the CDR3 is 11 residues.

This clonotype was seen ten or more times. V is TRBV7-6 and J is TRBJ2-7; TRBD2 matches 12 bases. The V and J ends lost 5 bases and 4 bases, in that order; junction bases with no gene match: 18. The CDR3 spans 19 residues. The V gene's germline CDR1 is SGHVS and CDR2 FNYEAQ. CDR3 bases: TGTGCCAGCAGCCCCACGTCCCCTTCCCTAGCGGGGGGGCCGTACGAGCAGTACTTC. As protein: CASSPTSPSLAGGPYEQYF. The full variable domain, rest sourced from reference TRBV7-6 and TRBJ2-7, is GAGVSQSPRYKVTKRGQDVALRCDPISGHVSLYWYRQALGQGPEFLTYFNYEAQQDKSGLPNDRFSAERPEGSISTLTIQRTEQRDSAMYRCASSPTSPSLAGGPYEQYFGPGTRLTVT.

This clonotype appeared a few times. The chain uses TRBV20-1 and TRBJ2-7; 8 bases are shared with TRBD1. The CDR3 has 19 amino acids. V was clipped by 1 base and J by 4 bases; unmatched bases: 21. Germline V CDR1 and CDR2: DFQATT, SNEGSKA (reference sequence). CDR3: CSARVRDRRHQKLVYEQYF. CDR3 coding DNA: TGCAGTGCTAGAGTTCGGGACAGGAGACACCAAAAGCTCGTTTACGAGCAGTACTTC.

V and J are TRBV12-3 or TRBV12-4 and TRBJ2-1, with D unclear. This CDR3 is 14 amino acids long. With 6 bases removed from V and 1 base from J, the gap between germline ends came to 10 bases. The CDR3 loop is CASRPRLSYNEQFF. The CDR3 DNA sequence: TGTGCCAGCAGGCCTAGACTTTCCTACAATGAGCAGTTCTTC.

This clonotype was counted between two and nine times. This chain uses TRBV5-1 with TRBJ1-5; possibly TRBD1 for D (6 bases). Germline-derived CDR1 and CDR2 are SGHRS and YFSETQ. Trimming pared 4 bases from V and 5 bases from J, leaving 13 bases between. The CDR3 runs to 14 residues. DNA of the CDR3: TGCGCCAGCAGCCCAACAGGGTACGATCAGCCCCAGCATTTT. This sequence encodes CASSPTGYDQPQHF.

This clonotype has at least ten counts. This chain connects TRBV7-2 to TRBJ1-2; D not resolved. V lost 2 bases, J lost 7 bases, and 17 bases lay in between. CDR3 length equals 15 residues. Germline V lookup: CDR1 SGHTA, CDR2 FQGNSA. The CDR3 nucleotides are TGTGCCAGCAGCTTAAATCGGGGTGGGGATAGTGGCTACACCTTC. Translation: CASSLNRGGDSGYTF. Drawing the rest from reference TRBV7-2 and TRBJ1-2, the complete variable domain is GAGVSQSPSNKVTEKGKDVELRCDPISGHTALYWYRQSLGQGLEFLIYFQGNSAPDKSGLPSDRFSAERTGGSVSTLTIQRTQQEDSAVYLCASSLNRGGDSGYTFGSGTRLTVV.

This clonotype came up a few times. V is TRBV4-3 and J is TRBJ2-7; D remains unclear. The CDR3 spans 16 residues. CDR1 LGHNA and CDR2 YSLEER come from the germline V gene. The V and J ends lost 3 bases and 2 bases respectively, with 17 bases between them. CDR3 amino acids: CASSHGIRRTPYEQYF. DNA of the CDR3: TGCGCCAGCAGCCACGGAATCCGTCGTACCCCCTACGAGCAGTACTTC.

The chain uses TRBV10-3 and TRBJ1-2; TRBD1 might be the D (6 bases). CDR1 is ENHRY and CDR2 is SYGVKD in the germline V gene. This CDR3 region has 12 residues. Trimming left V 11 bases short and J 0 bases short, with 10 bases between. CDR3 amino acids: CAVQGTNYGYTF. The CDR3 region has the DNA TGTGCCGTTCAGGGGACTAACTATGGCTACACCTTC.

This clonotype was found a few times. The chain is built from TRBV7-2 and TRBJ1-2; TRBD1 might be the D (5 bases). Germline CDR1 is SGHTA and CDR2 is FQGNSA. Trimming shortened V by 5 bases and J by 3 bases, and 13 bases separated the two germline ends. This CDR3 contains 14 residues. CDR3 in amino acids: CASSRSPGDYGYTF. CDR3 bases: TGTGCCAGCAGCAGGTCCCCGGGGGACTATGGCTACACCTTC. The complete variable domain, with remaining parts taken from reference TRBV7-2 and TRBJ1-2, reads GAGVSQSPSNKVTEKGKDVELRCDPISGHTALYWYRQSLGQGLEFLIYFQGNSAPDKSGLPSDRFSAERTGGSVSTLTIQRTQQEDSAVYLCASSRSPGDYGYTFGSGTRLTVV.

This clonotype appeared a few times. The chain combines TRBV7-8 with TRBJ1-1, with D hard to call. Trimming cost V 6 bases and J 10 bases, with 18 bases left between them. The CDR3 contains 13 residues. In germline, CDR1 is SGHVS, CDR2 FQNEAQ. For the CDR3, the DNA is TGTGCCAGCAGAATAAACGGGGAGGCGCCAGCTTTCTTT. Protein sequence: CASRINGEAPAFF.

There are a few counts of this clonotype. The V gene is TRBV20-1, the J gene TRBJ2-5, with no clear D. Germline V CDR1 and CDR2: DFQATT, SNEGSKA (reference sequence). V gave up 1 base and J gave up 5 bases, with 5 bases separating them. This CDR3 is built from 11 residues. The CDR3 reads CSARVLETQYF. In DNA form, the CDR3 reads TGCAGTGCTAGAGTTTTGGAGACCCAGTACTTC.

This clonotype occurred a few times. In DNA, the CDR3 is TGCAGCGTCGTAGGCGTCGGGGTCGCTGAAGCTTTCTTT. The encoded protein is CSVVGVGVAEAFF. The gene calls are TRBV29-1 and TRBJ1-1; D gene unclear. The CDR3 has 13 amino acids. V lost 6 bases to trimming and J lost 6 bases, with 17 bases between them. Germline V CDR1 and CDR2: SQVTM, ANQGSEA.

This clonotype was seen ten or more times. The V call is TRBV7-2, the J call TRBJ1-6, with no clear D. CDR1 and CDR2 from the germline V gene are SGHTA and FQGNSA. V was shortened by 5 bases and J by 6 bases, with 17 bases between the two germline ends. The CDR3 runs 16 residues. CDR3: CASSRTTFACNSPLHF. CDR3 nucleotides: TGTGCCAGCAGCCGCACCACGTTCGCATGTAATTCACCCCTCCACTTT. The variable domain in full, completed from reference TRBV7-2 and TRBJ1-6, reads GAGVSQSPSNKVTEKGKDVELRCDPISGHTALYWYRQSLGQGLEFLIYFQGNSAPDKSGLPSDRFSAERTGGSVSTLTIQRTQQEDSAVYLCASSRTTFACNSPLHFGNGTRLTVT.

This clonotype was seen more than once but under ten times. The chain uses TRBV28 and TRBJ1-1; perhaps TRBD1 as D (5 bases). V lost 10 bases, J lost 1 base, and 16 bases lay in between. The CDR3 is made up of 14 amino acids. CDR1 is MDHEN and CDR2 is SYDVKM in the germline V gene. CDR3 amino acids: CATRPGRANTEAFF. Written as DNA, the CDR3 is TGTGCCACCCGCCCGGGCAGGGCGAACACTGAAGCTTTCTTT. The full variable domain, rest sourced from reference TRBV28 and TRBJ1-1, is DVKVTQSSRYLVKRTGEKVFLECVQDMDHENMFWYRQDPGLGLRLIYFSYDVKMKEKGDIPEGYSVSREKKERFSLILESASTNQTSMYLCATRPGRANTEAFFGQGTRLTVV.

Note on this clonotype: A much larger clone is a single base away; this may be a read error. V gene TRBV7-2 combines with J gene TRBJ2-5; D is ambiguous. In germline, CDR1 is SGHTA, CDR2 FQGNSA. CDR3 length equals 13 residues. The CDR3 protein is CASSSRGVTTQHF. CDR3 in DNA: TGTGCCAGCAGCTCTCGTGGGGTAACGACCCAGCACTTC.

V usage is TRBV9 and J usage is TRBJ2-1, with D maybe TRBD1 (7 bases). This CDR3 spans 14 amino acids. V dropped 4 bases and J dropped 5 bases, with 13 bases sitting between them. Germline CDR1 SGDLS, CDR2 YYNGEE. The CDR3 nucleotides are TGTGCCAGCAGCCCCCGCGGGACAGACAATGAGCAGTTCTTC. Translating gives CASSPRGTDNEQFF.

There are a few counts of this clonotype. CDR3 region: CASSGRSAGNTIYF. In DNA, the CDR3 is TGTGCCAGCAGCGGACGATCGGCTGGAAACACCATATATTTT. V is TRBV12-3 or TRBV12-4 and J is TRBJ1-3; D remains ambiguous. This CDR3 has 14 amino acids. V was pared by 6 bases and J by 2 bases, with 11 bases between.

About this clonotype itself: Without the conserved terminal phenylalanine or tryptophan, this CDR3 likely stems from a read error. This chain connects TRBV5-1 to TRBJ2-5; TRBD1 matches 8 bases. Germline trimming cut 0 bases from V and 5 bases from J; bases unmatched to any gene: 9. Per germline, CDR1 SGHRS and CDR2 YFSETQ. CDR3 length equals 16 residues. The CDR3 DNA sequence: TGCGCCAGCAGCTTGGCCGGGCAGGGGGCTGGGGAGACCCAGTACTCC. It specifies CASSLAGQGAGETQYS.

In its sample, this clonotype was seen many times. The chain is built from TRBV6-1 and TRBJ1-1; D unresolved. The CDR3 consists of 12 residues. CDR1 and CDR2 from the germline V gene are MNHNS and SASEGT. V dropped 7 bases and J dropped 2 bases, with 8 bases sitting between them. The CDR3 DNA reads as TGTGCCAGCAAACCAGGCAACACTGAAGCTTTCTTT. The encoded protein is CASKPGNTEAFF.